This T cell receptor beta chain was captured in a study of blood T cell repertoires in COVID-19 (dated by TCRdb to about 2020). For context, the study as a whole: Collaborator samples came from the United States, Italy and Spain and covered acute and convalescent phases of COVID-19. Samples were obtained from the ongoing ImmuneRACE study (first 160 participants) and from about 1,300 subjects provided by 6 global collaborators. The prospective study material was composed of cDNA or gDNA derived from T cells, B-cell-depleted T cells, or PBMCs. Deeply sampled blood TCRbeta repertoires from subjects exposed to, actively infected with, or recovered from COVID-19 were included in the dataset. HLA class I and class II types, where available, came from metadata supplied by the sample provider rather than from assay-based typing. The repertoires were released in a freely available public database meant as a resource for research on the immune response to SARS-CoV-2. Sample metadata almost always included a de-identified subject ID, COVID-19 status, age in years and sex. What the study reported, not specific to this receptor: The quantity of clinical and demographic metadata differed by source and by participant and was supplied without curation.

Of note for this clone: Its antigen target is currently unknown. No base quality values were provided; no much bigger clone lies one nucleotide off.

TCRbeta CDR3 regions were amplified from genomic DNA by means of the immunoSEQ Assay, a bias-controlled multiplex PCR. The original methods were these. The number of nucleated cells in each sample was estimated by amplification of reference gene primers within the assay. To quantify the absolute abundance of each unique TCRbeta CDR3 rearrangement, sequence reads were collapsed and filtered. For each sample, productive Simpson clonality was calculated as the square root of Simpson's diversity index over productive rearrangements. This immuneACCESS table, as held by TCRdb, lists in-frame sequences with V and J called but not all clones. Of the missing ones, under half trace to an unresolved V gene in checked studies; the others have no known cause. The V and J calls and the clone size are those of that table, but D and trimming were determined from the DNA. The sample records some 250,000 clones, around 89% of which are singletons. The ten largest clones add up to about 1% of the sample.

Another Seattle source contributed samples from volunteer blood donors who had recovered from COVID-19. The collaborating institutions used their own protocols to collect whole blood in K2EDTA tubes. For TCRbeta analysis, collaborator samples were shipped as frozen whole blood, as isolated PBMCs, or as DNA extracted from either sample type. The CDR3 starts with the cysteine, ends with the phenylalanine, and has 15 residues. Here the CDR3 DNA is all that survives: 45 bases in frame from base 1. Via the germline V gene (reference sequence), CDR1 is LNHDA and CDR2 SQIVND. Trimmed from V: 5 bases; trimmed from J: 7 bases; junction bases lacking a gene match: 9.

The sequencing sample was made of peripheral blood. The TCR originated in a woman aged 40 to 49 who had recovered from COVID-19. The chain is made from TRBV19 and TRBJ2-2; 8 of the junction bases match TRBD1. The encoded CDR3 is CASSWGRGPVGELFF. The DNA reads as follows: TGTGCCAGTAGTTGGGGCAGGGGGCCCGTCGGGGAGCTGTTTTTT.